Below are 9 T cell receptor beta chains sequenced from a single sample in a study of shared clonotypes between healthy human individuals. Sequencing was performed with immunoSEQ multiplex PCR; in TCRdb, only in-frame clones are kept and a portion is missing. The table shows around 1.9 million clones, with just over 90% occurring only once. Naive CD8 cells comprised CD45RO-negative, CCR7-positively selected cells, excluding terminally differentiated effector memory CD45RA+ cells. Material: naive CD8+ T cells from PBMCs. These receptors originate from a man younger than 30 in good health. Some clones in this sample may be carry-over from other donors' samples.

In the case of this clone: Distinct nucleotide sequences in the sample also encode this CDR3. J is TRBJ2-7 and V is TRBV27; D is perhaps TRBD2 (5 bases). The CDR3 length is 13 residues. From germline, CDR1 is MNHEY and CDR2 SMNVEV (reference sequence). The ends were cut back, 0 bases at V and 4 bases at J, with 7 bases in the middle. CDR3 sequence (DNA): TGTGCCAGCAGTTTATCGAGGGTTTACGAGCAGTACTTC. Protein sequence: CASSLSRVYEQYF.

The CDR3 here is CASSQGSLGNQPQHF. Written as DNA, the CDR3 is TGCGCCAGCAGCCAAGGGTCTCTAGGGAATCAGCCCCAGCATTTT. V is TRBV4-1 and J is TRBJ1-5; no clear D. V gave up 1 base and J gave up 4 bases, with 11 bases separating them. The CDR3 has 15 residues. The germline CDR1 and CDR2 sequences are MGHRA and YSYEKL.

This clone appeared a single time. This rearrangement joins TRBV10-2 to TRBJ2-7; D is possibly TRBD2 (5 bases). Germline V gene data show CDR1 as WSHSY and CDR2 as SAAADI. Between the trimmed V and J ends, which lost 6 bases and 2 bases, there was a span of 14 bases. The CDR3 has 14 residues. CDR3 amino acids: CASRTRNPTYEQYF. CDR3 nucleotide sequence: TGCGCCAGCAGAACTAGGAACCCTACCTACGAGCAGTACTTC.

A note on this clone: Other DNA sequences in the same sample also yield this CDR3. The V and J genes are TRBV27 and TRBJ1-5; unclear D gene. The germline V and J ends were trimmed by 1 base and 4 bases, with 5 bases remaining between them. This CDR3 spans 13 amino acids. Per the germline V gene, CDR1 is MNHEY and CDR2 is SMNVEV (reference sequence). The CDR3 here is CASSLWDNQPQHF. The CDR3 DNA reads TGTGCCAGCAGTTTATGGGATAATCAGCCCCAGCATTTT.

The chain has TRBV10-3 and TRBJ1-2, with D uncertain. V was clipped by 8 bases and J by 4 bases, with 11 bases between them. CDR1 and CDR2 from the germline V gene are ENHRY and SYGVKD. The CDR3 sequence is 12 residues long. The CDR3 is CAIGDITYGYTF. Written as DNA, the CDR3 is TGTGCCATCGGAGACATAACCTATGGCTACACCTTC.

This clone was observed once. The rearrangement links TRBV27 to TRBJ2-7, with D possibly matching TRBD2 (5 bases). The CDR3 totals 16 residues. With 0 bases removed from V and 3 bases from J, the gap between germline ends came to 15 bases. Germline CDR1 reads MNHEY; CDR2 reads SMNVEV (reference sequence). CDR3 bases: TGTGCCAGCAGTTTATCGTCCGGGGAACTAAACTACGAGCAGTACTTC. Amino acids: CASSLSSGELNYEQYF.

This clone was seen just once. The V and J genes are TRBV7-9 and TRBJ2-7; 7 bases are a match to TRBD1. Germline CDR1 and CDR2: SEHNR and FQNEAQ (reference sequence). The CDR3 has 16 amino acids. V trimming: 1 base; J trimming: 7 bases; junction bases outside the gene matches: 13. CDR3 sequence reads: CASSLGQGRFAWEQYF. Here the CDR3 DNA reads TGTGCCAGCAGCTTAGGACAGGGCAGGTTCGCGTGGGAGCAGTACTTC. Drawing the rest from reference TRBV7-9 and TRBJ2-7, the complete variable domain is DTGVSQNPRHKITKRGQNVTFRCDPISEHNRLYWYRQTLGQGPEFLTYFQNEAQLEKSRLLSDRFSAERPKGSFSTLEIQRTEQGDSAMYLCASSLGQGRFAWEQYFGPGTRLTVT.

The chain couples TRBV6-1 to TRBJ1-1; D is perhaps TRBD1 (5 bases). The CDR3 length is 15 residues. V shed 4 bases and J shed 3 bases, with 15 bases lying between them. CDR1 and CDR2 from the germline V gene are MNHNS and SASEGT. CDR3 sequence: CASSGAWRGDTEAFF. The CDR3 nucleotides read TGTGCCAGCAGTGGCGCGTGGAGGGGAGACACTGAAGCTTTCTTT.

The chain employs TRBV7-9 and TRBJ2-7; 8 bases align to TRBD2. Per the germline V gene, CDR1 is SEHNR and CDR2 is FQNEAQ (reference sequence). This CDR3 spans 15 amino acids. V lost 4 bases, J lost 3 bases, and 8 bases stayed unmatched. In DNA, the CDR3 is TGTGCCAGCAGCTCCCCACTAGCGGCGGTCTACGAGCAGTACTTC. Encoded protein: CASSSPLAAVYEQYF.